The entry below gives a single TCR beta chain sequence along with its context. Per germline, CDR1 SQVTM and CDR2 ANQGSEA. The V end lost 4 bases, the J end lost 5 bases, and 12 bases lay between the germline ends. The length of the CDR3 is 13 residues. The authors' processing: Reference gene primer amplification gave nucleated cell count estimates. Repertoires were generated with immunoSEQ multiplex PCR, while TCRdb's copy carries only in-frame clones and drops some. V and J calls and clone size are copied from that table; D and trimming were computed from the DNA. This table has more than 80,000 clones, about four fifths appearing once. This entry belongs to a study of blood T cell repertoires in COVID-19.

The chain joins TRBV29-1 to TRBJ2-1, with a possible D match to TRBD2 (5 bases). Sequenced: peripheral blood. This clonotype was sampled from a man between 45 and 60 years old with active or convalescent COVID-19. This CDR3 is CSVVGVGNNEQFF. CDR3 nucleotide sequence: TGCAGCGTTGTCGGGGTTGGTAACAATGAGCAGTTCTTC.